This passage covers 10 T cell receptor beta chains from one sample sequenced in a study of blood T cells in healthy people across ages. Primers used in a second PCR of roughly 6 to 11 cycles were a sample-barcoded 5' primer and a J-beta primer mix. A single record per CDR3 protein comes from TCRdb applying MiXCR to the 5' RACE reads. The sample shows about 400,000 distinct CDR3 sequences, approximately 52% of them seen only once. Specimen: blood. The origin of the receptors is a man aged 55 to 70 in good health.

The chain uses TRBV7-2 and TRBJ2-5; 11 bases align to TRBD2. Germline V gene lookup returns CDR1 SGHTA and CDR2 FQGNSA. This CDR3 has 16 residues. V was clipped by 8 bases and J by 4 bases; unmatched bases: 12. This chain's CDR3 is CASSSTSGIAVETQYF. The DNA of the CDR3 is TGTGCCAGCTCATCGACTAGCGGGATAGCCGTAGAGACCCAGTACTTC.

This clonotype appeared a few times. The V call is TRBV12-5, the J call TRBJ2-1; D may be TRBD1 or TRBD2 (5 bases each). V was pared by 5 bases and J by 9 bases, with 17 bases between. The germline CDR1 and CDR2 sequences are LGHNT and FRNRAP. This CDR3 is 14 amino acids long. CDR3 DNA sequence: TGTGCTAGTGGTCCGGGACGCATACATGGTGAGCAGTTCTTC. Translating gives CASGPGRIHGEQFF. The full variable domain, with the rest looked up from reference TRBV12-5 and TRBJ2-1, is DARVTQTPRHKVTEMGQEVTMRCQPILGHNTVFWYRQTMMQGLELLAYFRNRAPLDDSGMPKDRFSAEMPDATLATLKIQPSEPRDSAVYFCASGPGRIHGEQFFGPGTRLTVL.

This clonotype appeared once. The genes are TRBV4-3 and TRBJ2-4, with TRBD1 identical over 7 bases. The J call may be in error: the DNA end matches TRBJ2-7 better. Germline V gene sequence: CDR1 LGHNA, CDR2 YSLEER. This CDR3 has 16 amino acids. The CDR3 sequence is CASSQVTGGQVYEQYF. CDR3 DNA sequence: TGCGCCAGCAGCCAAGTAACCGGAGGACAGGTCTACGAGCAGTACTTC.

In this sample, this clonotype turned up many times. The chain uses TRBV30 and TRBJ2-3; 9 bases match TRBD2. The CDR3 is 14 residues long. V lost 5 bases, J lost 1 base, and 4 bases stayed unmatched. Germline CDR1 reads GTSNPN; CDR2 reads SVGIG (reference sequence). The CDR3 coding sequence is TGTGCCTGGTTAAAGCGGGGGGGCACAGATACGCAGTATTTT. Amino acids: CAWLKRGGTDTQYF. The whole variable domain, remainder taken from reference TRBV30 and TRBJ2-3, is SQTIHQWPATLVQPVGSPLSLECTVEGTSNPNLYWYRQAAGRGLQLLFYSVGIGQISSEVPQNLSASRPQDRQFILSSKKLLLSDSGFYLCAWLKRGGTDTQYFGPGTRLTVL.

The chain employs TRBV5-1 and TRBJ1-5, with TRBD1 matching 7 bases. The germline gives CDR1 SGHRS, CDR2 YFSETQ. This CDR3 is built from 14 residues. The J segment lost 3 bases and the V segment lost 4 bases, leaving 4 bases of the junction unmatched. This CDR3 reads CASSMTGPNQPQHF. The CDR3 DNA reads as TGCGCCAGCAGCATGACAGGGCCCAATCAGCCCCAGCATTTT.

This clonotype was counted once. The V and J genes are TRBV24-1 and TRBJ2-1; D unclear. The germline gives CDR1 KGHDR, CDR2 SFDVKD. The CDR3 consists of 18 residues. The V end lost 4 bases, the J end lost 0 bases, and 18 bases lay between the germline ends. In DNA, the CDR3 is TGTGCCACCAGTGACTCACCCGGGCGCACAAGCTCCTACAATGAGCAGTTCTTC. Amino acid sequence: CATSDSPGRTSSYNEQFF.

Only a few counts were recorded for this clonotype. The chain links TRBV7-2 to TRBJ2-5; D is ambiguous. This CDR3 region has 14 residues. Germline V CDR1 and CDR2: SGHTA, FQGNSA. V was cut by 1 base and J by 7 bases, with 13 bases left in between. DNA for the CDR3: TGTGCCAGCAGCTTAGGGTCGGTTTCGGGGACCCAGTACTTC. As protein: CASSLGSVSGTQYF. The full variable domain, in which reference TRBV7-2 and TRBJ2-5 provide the parts outside the CDR3, is GAGVSQSPSNKVTEKGKDVELRCDPISGHTALYWYRQSLGQGLEFLIYFQGNSAPDKSGLPSDRFSAERTGGSVSTLTIQRTQQEDSAVYLCASSLGSVSGTQYFGPGTRLLVL.

This clonotype was counted once. A read error may account for a junction end that differs from germline. The V and J genes are TRBV20-1 and TRBJ1-4; D not resolved. CDR1 DFQATT and CDR2 SNEGSKA come from the germline V gene (reference sequence). CDR3 length: 16 residues. Written as DNA, the CDR3 is TGCTGTGCTGCGGACGGCCCCTTTGCAACTAATGAAAAACTGTTTTTT. It specifies CCAADGPFATNEKLFF.

This rearrangement joins TRBV29-1 to TRBJ2-5; the D gene is possibly TRBD2 (5 bases). The tail of the sequence fits TRBJ2-7 better, so the J call may be wrong. The CDR3 length is 14 residues. Germline V gene data show CDR1 as SQVTM and CDR2 as ANQGSEA. The CDR3 region has the DNA TGCAGCGTTCAAGTACCGGGAACGTTCAACGAGCAGTACTTC. Amino acids: CSVQVPGTFNEQYF.

The chain couples TRBV29-1 to TRBJ2-3; D gene ambiguous. Germline values: CDR1 SQVTM, CDR2 ANQGSEA. CDR3 length: 12 residues. Trimming removed 0 bases at V and 4 bases at J, with 5 bases between. CDR3 DNA: TGCAGCGTTGAAGATGACGCAGATACGCAGTATTTT. Translated, it gives CSVEDDADTQYF.